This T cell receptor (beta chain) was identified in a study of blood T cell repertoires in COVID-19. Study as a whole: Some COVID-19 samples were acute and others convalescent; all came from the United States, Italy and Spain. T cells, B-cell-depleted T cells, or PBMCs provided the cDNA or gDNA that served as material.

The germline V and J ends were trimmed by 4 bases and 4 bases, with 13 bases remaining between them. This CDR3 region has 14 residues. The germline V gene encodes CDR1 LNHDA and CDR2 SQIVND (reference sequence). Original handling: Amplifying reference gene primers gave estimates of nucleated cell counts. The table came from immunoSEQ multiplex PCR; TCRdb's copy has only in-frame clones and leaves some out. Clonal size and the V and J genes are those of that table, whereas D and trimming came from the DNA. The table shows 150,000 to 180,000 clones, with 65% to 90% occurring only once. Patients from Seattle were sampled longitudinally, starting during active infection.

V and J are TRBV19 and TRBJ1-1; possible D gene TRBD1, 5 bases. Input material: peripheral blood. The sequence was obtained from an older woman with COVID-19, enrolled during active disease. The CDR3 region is CASSNQGFSTEAFF. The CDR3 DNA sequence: TGTGCCAGTAGTAACCAGGGCTTTAGCACTGAAGCTTTCTTT.